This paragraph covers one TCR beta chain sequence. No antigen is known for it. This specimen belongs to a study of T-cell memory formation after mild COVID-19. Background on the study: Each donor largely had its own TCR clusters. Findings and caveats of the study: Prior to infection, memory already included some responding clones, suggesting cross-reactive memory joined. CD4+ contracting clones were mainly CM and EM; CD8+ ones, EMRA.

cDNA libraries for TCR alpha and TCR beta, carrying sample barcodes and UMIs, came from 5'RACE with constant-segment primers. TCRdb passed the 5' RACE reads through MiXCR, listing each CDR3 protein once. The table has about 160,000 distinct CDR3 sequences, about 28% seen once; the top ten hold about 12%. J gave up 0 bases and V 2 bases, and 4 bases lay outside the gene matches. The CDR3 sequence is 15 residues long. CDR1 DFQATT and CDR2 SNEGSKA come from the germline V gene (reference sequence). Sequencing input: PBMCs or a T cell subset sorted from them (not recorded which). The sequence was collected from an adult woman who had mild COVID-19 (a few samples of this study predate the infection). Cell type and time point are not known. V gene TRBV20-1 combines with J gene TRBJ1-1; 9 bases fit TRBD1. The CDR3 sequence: CSARRQGVVNTEAFF. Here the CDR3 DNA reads TGCAGTGCTAGACGACAGGGGGTCGTGAACACTGAAGCTTTCTTT.